These 27 T cell receptor beta chains were all obtained from the same sample, sequenced in a study of identifying expanded T cells in peripheral blood. The assay was immunoSEQ multiplex PCR, and TCRdb's table has in-frame clones only and misses some. The sample comprises tens of thousands of clones, around four fifths of which are singletons, and about 18% rests with the top ten. The source material was blood. The source is a person aged 18 to 75 in good health.

J is TRBJ1-5 and V is TRBV19, with no clear D. Trimming pared 6 bases from V and 1 base from J, leaving 13 bases between. The germline gives CDR1 LNHDA, CDR2 SQIVND (reference sequence). The CDR3 is 15 residues long. The CDR3 DNA sequence: TGTGCCAGTAGGGCAGGCGGGTCGAGCAATCAGCCCCAGCATTTT. It translates to CASRAGGSSNQPQHF.

The rearrangement joins TRBV5-1 to TRBJ2-3; 8 bases line up with TRBD1. With 1 base clipped from V and 5 bases from J, the junction kept 6 bases outside the gene matches. The germline V gene has CDR1 SGHRS and CDR2 YFSETQ. The CDR3 covers 15 residues. The CDR3 sequence is CASSLMPGGLDTQYF. The CDR3, as DNA: TGCGCCAGCAGCTTGATGCCAGGGGGCCTAGATACGCAGTATTTT.

This chain uses TRBV18 with TRBJ1-5, with D uncertain. Deletions cut 2 bases from V and 3 bases from J, with 8 bases between. Germline CDR1 is KGHSH and CDR2 is LQKENI. The CDR3 is 14 amino acids. This chain's CDR3 is CASSPGQNNQPQHF. As DNA, the CDR3 is TGTGCCAGCTCACCAGGGCAGAACAATCAGCCCCAGCATTTT. The full variable domain, rest sourced from reference TRBV18 and TRBJ1-5, is NAGVMQNPRHLVRRRGQEARLRCSPMKGHSHVYWYRQLPEEGLKFMVYLQKENIIDESGMPKERFSAEFPKEGPSILRIQQVVRGDSAAYFCASSPGQNNQPQHFGDGTRLSIL.

The chain joins TRBV10-3 to TRBJ2-2, with 7 bases that match TRBD2. Per the germline V gene, CDR1 is ENHRY and CDR2 is SYGVKD. The length of the CDR3 is 16 residues. V shed 4 bases, J shed 4 bases, and the junction held 9 bases outside the gene matches. The CDR3, as DNA: TGTGCCATCAGTGGTTCGGGAGGTGGGACCACCGGGGAGCTGTTTTTT. As protein: CAISGSGGGTTGELFF.

The gene calls are TRBV4-2 and TRBJ2-7; D not resolved. Trimming stripped 0 bases from V and 2 bases from J, with 8 bases between. The germline gives CDR1 LGHNA, CDR2 YNFKEQ. There are 14 residues in the CDR3. The CDR3 DNA reads TGTGCCAGCAGCCAAGAGACGGGCCCCTACGAGCAGTACTTC. Protein product: CASSQETGPYEQYF.

The chain links TRBV9 to TRBJ2-1, with D possibly called TRBD1 or TRBD2 (5 bases each). The V gene's germline CDR1 is SGDLS and CDR2 YYNGEE. The CDR3 loop spans 16 amino acids. Trimming removed 3 bases at V and 7 bases at J, with 20 bases between. The CDR3 spells CASSGGRDPRWNEQFF. In DNA form, the CDR3 reads TGTGCCAGCAGCGGCGGCCGGGACCCTAGGTGGAATGAGCAGTTCTTC.

The V and J genes are TRBV7-9 and TRBJ2-3, with D possibly TRBD1 on 8 matching bases. The CDR3 has 16 residues. Deletions cut 7 bases from V and 5 bases from J, with 22 bases between. Germline-derived CDR1 and CDR2 are SEHNR and FQNEAQ (reference sequence). CDR3 sequence reads: CASTHSDRGGGDTQYF. The CDR3 coding sequence is TGTGCCAGCACCCACTCCGACAGGGGAGGGGGAGATACGCAGTATTTT.

The gene calls are TRBV19 and TRBJ1-1; D is undetermined. Germline-derived CDR1 and CDR2 are LNHDA and SQIVND (reference sequence). The CDR3 has 14 amino acids. V lost 3 bases and J 5 bases, leaving 13 bases between the germline ends. The CDR3 spells CASSILWGRTEAFF. DNA for the CDR3: TGTGCCAGTAGTATCCTGTGGGGAAGGACTGAAGCTTTCTTT.

The chain couples TRBV6-5 to TRBJ1-1; no definite D call. The V end was cut by 0 bases, the J end by 2 bases, with 10 bases between. Germline CDR1 and CDR2: MNHEY and SVGAGI. The CDR3 spans 15 residues. Here the CDR3 reads CASSYSWTLNTEAFF. CDR3 nucleotide sequence: TGTGCCAGCAGTTACTCATGGACTCTTAACACTGAAGCTTTCTTT.

This rearrangement joins TRBV7-6 to TRBJ2-3; 8 nucleotides line up with TRBD2. Per the germline V gene, CDR1 is SGHVS and CDR2 is FNYEAQ. CDR3 length: 16 amino acids. Losses at the gene ends were 2 bases for V and 2 bases for J; bases not matched to a gene: 6. CDR3 in DNA: TGTGCCAGCAGCTTAACGGCTAGCGGGTACACAGATACGCAGTATTTT. It encodes CASSLTASGYTDTQYF.

This chain connects TRBV5-1 to TRBJ1-2; the D gene is possibly TRBD1 (5 bases). Trimming removed 0 bases from V and 7 bases from J, with 10 bases in between. The CDR3 has 13 amino acids. Germline V gene lookup returns CDR1 SGHRS and CDR2 YFSETQ. CDR3 sequence: CASSLVGESGYTF. In DNA form, the CDR3 reads TGCGCCAGCAGCTTGGTGGGGGAAAGTGGCTACACCTTC. Full variable domain (remainder filled in from reference TRBV5-1 and TRBJ1-2): KAGVTQTPRYLIKTRGQQVTLSCSPISGHRSVSWYQQTPGQGLQFLFEYFSETQRNKGNFPGRFSGRQFSNSRSEMNVSTLELGDSALYLCASSLVGESGYTFGSGTRLTVV.

This clone has more than one count but fewer than ten. V and J are TRBV5-1 and TRBJ2-5; 8 bases are a match to TRBD2. In germline, CDR1 is SGHRS, CDR2 YFSETQ. Trimming cost V 3 bases and J 5 bases; bases outside gene matches: 3. This CDR3 spans 13 amino acids. CDR3 in DNA: TGCGCCAGCAGCTGGACTAGCCGGGAGACCCAGTACTTC. Residues: CASSWTSRETQYF.

This clone was recorded only once. This chain connects TRBV2 to TRBJ1-2; possibly TRBD1 for D (5 bases). The CDR3 contains 15 residues. The germline V gene encodes CDR1 SNHLY and CDR2 FYNNEI. The germline V and J ends were trimmed by 6 bases and 2 bases, with 16 bases remaining between them. CDR3 DNA sequence: TGTGCCAGCAGCCCCTTCGAGGGGAGAAACTATGGCTACACCTTC. It translates to CASSPFEGRNYGYTF.

The rearrangement links TRBV4-3 to TRBJ2-3; D unresolved. Looked up from germline, CDR1 is LGHNA and CDR2 is YSLEER. The V end was cut by 0 bases, the J end by 7 bases, with 8 bases between. The CDR3 sequence is 13 residues long. The CDR3 coding sequence is TGCGCCAGCAGCCAAGAGTGGGGAAATACGCAGTATTTT. This translates into CASSQEWGNTQYF.

In its sample, this clone was seen a few times. The rearrangement links TRBV4-3 to TRBJ1-5; D is perhaps TRBD1 (6 bases). The CDR3 totals 15 residues. The germline gives CDR1 LGHNA, CDR2 YSLEER. The germline V and J ends were trimmed by 0 bases and 9 bases, with 15 bases remaining between them. CDR3 coding DNA: TGCGCCAGCAGCCAAGAAGTAGGGGGACACACGCCCCAGCATTTT. The encoded protein is CASSQEVGGHTPQHF.

The V and J genes are TRBV27 and TRBJ2-4; 10 bases are shared with TRBD1. Trimming removed 6 bases from V and 10 bases from J; junction bases left unmatched: 15. This CDR3 contains 16 residues. Germline loops: CDR1 MNHEY, CDR2 SMNVEV (reference sequence). CDR3 region: CASSPRDRGRLTIQYF. CDR3 DNA: TGTGCCAGCAGCCCCCGGGACAGGGGCCGATTAACGATTCAGTACTTC.

The chain employs TRBV11-2 and TRBJ2-7; a possible D gene is TRBD2 (7 bases). CDR1 is SGHAT and CDR2 is FQNNGV in the germline V gene. CDR3 length equals 13 residues. The V end was cut by 10 bases, the J end by 4 bases, with 17 bases between. The CDR3 sequence: CATSQGTMYEQYF. DNA of the CDR3: TGTGCCACCTCTCAGGGGACTATGTACGAGCAGTACTTC.

This clone was detected only a few times. The CDR3 DNA reads as TGCGCCAGCAGCCTTACTACAGGGGGGGTAGTTGAAGCTTTCTTT. This sequence encodes CASSLTTGGVVEAFF. The J gene is TRBJ1-1, the V gene TRBV5-1; 8 bases line up with TRBD1. V lost 4 bases and J lost 7; bases outside the gene matches: 12. Germline V lookup: CDR1 SGHRS, CDR2 YFSETQ. The CDR3 has 15 amino acids.

The chain links TRBV5-1 to TRBJ2-1; D possibly corresponds to TRBD1 (5 bases). The CDR3 totals 13 residues. The germline V gene has CDR1 SGHRS and CDR2 YFSETQ. V was pared by 6 bases and J by 4 bases, with 11 bases between. The chain's CDR3 is CASMVQGYNEQFF. The CDR3, as DNA: TGCGCCAGCATGGTCCAGGGTTACAATGAGCAGTTCTTC.

The V call is TRBV5-1, the J call TRBJ2-5; tentative D call: TRBD2 (6 bases). Trimming shortened V by 0 bases and J by 7 bases, and 10 bases separated the two germline ends. CDR1 SGHRS and CDR2 YFSETQ come from the germline V gene. The CDR3 totals 13 residues. The CDR3, as DNA: TGCGCCAGCAGCTTGGTTCTGGGGGGGACCCAGTACTTC. It yields the protein CASSLVLGGTQYF.

This chain uses TRBV30 with TRBJ1-5; no reliable D call. Germline CDR1 reads GTSNPN; CDR2 reads SVGIG (reference sequence). The germline V and J ends were trimmed by 5 bases and 4 bases, with 18 bases remaining between them. The length of the CDR3 is 15 residues. CDR3 loop: CAWANGLVPNQPQHF. In nucleotides, the CDR3 is TGTGCCTGGGCTAACGGGCTGGTCCCGAATCAGCCCCAGCATTTT.

This clone was counted only a few times. V is TRBV6-1 and J is TRBJ1-1, with TRBD1 as a possible D gene (5 bases). V lost 3 bases and J lost 8, with 19 bases in between. Germline CDR1 reads MNHNS; CDR2 reads SASEGT. CDR3 size: 15 residues. CDR3 protein: CASSDEGRTVEEAFF. CDR3 coding DNA: TGTGCCAGCAGTGATGAGGGACGGACGGTAGAGGAAGCTTTCTTT.

The chain joins TRBV29-1 to TRBJ2-1; D possibly uses TRBD1 or TRBD2 (5 bases each). Trimming shortened V by 8 bases and J by 8 bases, and 22 bases separated the two germline ends. Germline CDR1 reads SQVTM; CDR2 reads ANQGSEA. The CDR3 is 14 residues long. DNA of the CDR3: TGCAGCACCATATCAGGGAGACGCTTCTATGAGCAGTTCTTC. Protein product: CSTISGRRFYEQFF.

For this clone: The junction departs from the called germline gene at one end, perhaps through a read error. The rearrangement joins TRBV6-5 to TRBJ2-2; D is perhaps TRBD1 (6 bases). Germline V gene sequence: CDR1 MNHEY, CDR2 SVGAGI. The CDR3 consists of 15 residues. CDR3 loop: CASSYKGEATGELLF. In DNA form, the CDR3 reads TGTGCCAGCAGTTACAAGGGGGAAGCTACCGGGGAGCTGCTTTTT.

This clone has a single count. The V gene is TRBV6-5, the J gene TRBJ1-3, with D perhaps TRBD1 (6 bases). Germline CDR1 and CDR2: MNHEY and SVGAGI. V lost 6 bases, J lost 0 bases, and 12 bases lay in between. The CDR3 sequence is 15 residues long. The CDR3 bases are TGTGCCAGCAGATCTACAGGGAGCTCTGGAAACACCATATATTTT. Translated, it gives CASRSTGSSGNTIYF.

The CDR3 reads CASIQTGRSSYNEQFF. CDR3 coding DNA: TGTGCCAGCATTCAGACAGGGAGGAGCTCCTACAATGAGCAGTTCTTC. The V gene is TRBV6-6, the J gene TRBJ2-1, with D perhaps matching TRBD1 (7 bases). With 7 bases removed from V and 0 bases from J, the gap between germline ends came to 16 bases. Germline CDR1 reads MNHNY; CDR2 reads SVGAGI (reference sequence). The CDR3 extends over 16 amino acids.

V and J are TRBV11-3 and TRBJ2-1; the D call may be TRBD1 or TRBD2 (5 bases each). Germline CDR1 reads SGHNT; CDR2 reads YENEEA. With 3 bases removed from V and 10 bases from J, the gap between germline ends came to 13 bases. The CDR3 is 13 residues long. DNA for the CDR3: TGTGCCAGCAGCTTGAGAGGGGCCGGGGAGCAGTTCTTC. This translates into CASSLRGAGEQFF.